Each of the 17 T cell receptor beta chains below was sequenced from the same sample in a study of blood T cells in healthy people across ages. A J-beta primer mix and a sample-barcoded 5' primer were used in a second PCR of roughly 6 to 12 cycles. Each CDR3 protein is one row after TCRdb ran MiXCR on the 5' RACE reads. The table shows about 590,000 distinct CDR3 sequences, with roughly 31% occurring only once. Source material: blood. Receptors originate from a woman older than 75 in good health.

In the case of this clonotype: A much bigger clone sits one base away, suggesting this may be a read error. V and J are TRBV4-2 and TRBJ2-1; 12 bases fit TRBD1. The J call is in doubt because the DNA end fits TRBJ2-7 better. CDR3 size: 16 residues. Germline CDR1 reads LGHNA; CDR2 reads YNFKEQ. DNA for the CDR3: TGTGCCAGCAGCCACGGGACAGGGGGCTCCTACAATGAGCAGTACTTC. It codes for CASSHGTGGSYNEQYF.

The chain uses TRBV10-3 and TRBJ2-5, with D possibly being TRBD1 (5 bases). V was clipped by 10 bases and J by 4 bases, with 19 bases between them. CDR1 and CDR2 from the germline V gene are ENHRY and SYGVKD. The CDR3 sequence is 14 residues long. The CDR3 region has the DNA TGTGCCACGAATATTGGGGCGCTTTCAGAGACCCAGTACTTC. Translating gives CATNIGALSETQYF.

Many counts were recorded for this clonotype. The rearrangement links TRBV19 to TRBJ2-1; D gene ambiguous. The CDR3 sequence is 11 residues long. The germline gives CDR1 LNHDA, CDR2 SQIVND (reference sequence). Trimming left V 6 bases short and J 9 bases short, with 9 bases between. The CDR3, as DNA: TGTGCCAGTAGGTTAGAAGTTGAGCAGTTCTTC. Encoded protein: CASRLEVEQFF. Combining the CDR3 with reference TRBV19 and TRBJ2-1 gives the whole variable domain DGGITQSPKYLFRKEGQNVTLSCEQNLNHDAMYWYRQDPGQGLRLIYYSQIVNDFQKGDIAEGYSVSREKKESFPLTVTSAQKNPTAFYLCASRLEVEQFFGPGTRLTVL.

At least ten counts were recorded for this clonotype. This chain uses TRBV7-9 with TRBJ2-7, with 10 bases lining up with TRBD1. V trimming: 8 bases; J trimming: 2 bases; junction bases outside the gene matches: 6. Germline CDR1 is SEHNR and CDR2 is FQNEAQ (reference sequence). The CDR3 runs 14 residues. The CDR3 bases are TGTGCCAGCCGAGGGGGACAGGGGCCCTACGAGCAGTACTTC. This sequence encodes CASRGGQGPYEQYF.

This clonotype was observed once. A read error may produce the germline difference seen at one junction end. The chain is built from TRBV20-1 and TRBJ1-1; D gene uncertain. Per germline, CDR1 DFQATT and CDR2 SNEGSKA (reference sequence). This CDR3 comprises 14 residues. CDR3 region: CSAREPRTITGAFF. The CDR3 coding sequence is TGCAGTGCTAGAGAACCCAGGACGATAACTGGAGCTTTCTTT.

This clonotype was picked up one time. A much bigger clone sits one base away, suggesting this may be a read error. The chain couples TRBV27 to TRBJ1-2; 9 bases align to TRBD1. V shed 2 bases, J shed 2 bases, and the junction held 3 bases outside the gene matches. Per germline, CDR1 MNHEY and CDR2 SMNVEV (reference sequence). This CDR3 spans 15 amino acids. CDR3 sequence: CASSLRGTGNYGYTF. CDR3 sequence (DNA): TGTGCCAGCAGTTTAAGGGGGACAGGGAACTATGGCTACACCTTC.

This clonotype was observed once. In this CDR3 the conserved last residue, phenylalanine or tryptophan, is missing, so a read error is likely. The chain recombines TRBV10-3 with TRBJ2-1; 8 positions match TRBD2. The germline gives CDR1 ENHRY, CDR2 SYGVKD. V shed 4 bases and J 5 bases; nucleotides not matched to a gene: 7. CDR3 size: 15 residues. CDR3 amino acids: CAISVASGRHNEQFL. The CDR3 DNA follows: TGTGCCATCAGTGTAGCAAGCGGGAGACACAATGAGCAGTTCTTA.

This clonotype appeared many times. This chain links TRBV6-6 with TRBJ1-2; TRBD1 matches at 8 bases. Germline CDR1 reads MNHNY; CDR2 reads SVGAGI (reference sequence). The CDR3 is 16 residues long. The J segment lost 4 bases and the V segment lost 2 bases, leaving 9 bases of the junction unmatched. The CDR3 here is CASSYRRGREGYGYTF. The CDR3 DNA sequence: TGTGCCAGCAGTTACCGCAGGGGGCGGGAGGGCTATGGCTACACCTTC.

There are many counts of this clonotype. The chain links TRBV7-2 to TRBJ2-5; TRBD1 agrees at 7 bases. Germline CDR1 reads SGHTA; CDR2 reads FQGNSA. CDR3 length equals 15 residues. V lost 7 bases, J lost 1 base, and 9 bases stayed unmatched. The DNA of the CDR3 is TGTGCCAGCACCACTTGGACAGGTCCCCAAGAGACCCAGTACTTC. Translated, it gives CASTTWTGPQETQYF.

This clonotype occurred once. This may be a read error: a much more frequent sequence differs by one nucleotide. This chain links TRBV27 with TRBJ1-6; D perhaps matches TRBD1 (5 bases). The CDR3 covers 14 residues. Germline V lookup: CDR1 MNHEY, CDR2 SMNVEV (reference sequence). CDR3 nucleotides: TGTGCCAGCAGTACGTGGGACGTAAATTCACCCCACCACTTT. This encodes CASSTWDVNSPHHF.

As for this clonotype: The junction does not match germline at one end; this may be a read error. The chain carries TRBV5-1 and TRBJ2-3; D gene ambiguous. CDR3 length: 14 amino acids. CDR1 SGHRS and CDR2 YFSETQ come from the germline V gene. The DNA for the CDR3 is TGCGCCGGCAGCCGGTCGCAGTTCACAGATACGCAGTATTTT. This sequence encodes CAGSRSQFTDTQYF.

This clonotype showed up just a few times. The V call is TRBV2, the J call TRBJ2-5; D may be TRBD1 (5 bases). Germline V lookup: CDR1 SNHLY, CDR2 FYNNEI. V was clipped by 1 base and J by 11 bases, with 20 bases between them. The CDR3 runs to 15 residues. The CDR3 here is CASSEGRAMVNEQYF. The CDR3 DNA reads as TGTGCCAGCAGTGAAGGCAGGGCAATGGTCAATGAGCAGTACTTC.

This clonotype occurred many times. This chain uses TRBV5-1 with TRBJ2-7, with TRBD2 matching over 11 bases. V shed 1 base and J 1 base; nucleotides not matched to a gene: 7. Germline CDR1 is SGHRS and CDR2 is YFSETQ. CDR3 length equals 17 residues. This CDR3 is CASSLSSGGIWSYEQYF. DNA for the CDR3: TGCGCCAGCAGCTTGTCTAGCGGGGGGATTTGGTCCTACGAGCAGTACTTC.

This clonotype has a handful of counts. A much larger clonotype is one base distant, so this may be a read error. The J gene is TRBJ2-5, the V gene TRBV4-2, with 10 nucleotides matching TRBD2. The end of the DNA fits TRBJ2-1 better, so the J call may be wrong. Germline V CDR1 and CDR2: LGHNA, YNFKEQ. CDR3 length: 18 amino acids. The CDR3 DNA sequence: TGTGCCAGCAGCCCTCCTAGCGGGGGCGCTTACCTCCAAGAGACCCAGTTCTTC. Translating it yields CASSPPSGGAYLQETQFF.

This clonotype showed up many times. The chain recombines TRBV12-3 or TRBV12-4 with TRBJ2-1; the D is unclear. V was cut by 6 bases and J by 3 bases, with 15 bases left in between. The CDR3 spans 15 residues. CDR3 loop: CASSPPRPRYNEQFF. DNA of the CDR3: TGTGCCAGCAGCCCCCCGCGACCCCGCTACAATGAGCAGTTCTTC.

This clonotype was seen at least ten times. The chain employs TRBV20-1 and TRBJ2-1; possibly TRBD2 for D (7 bases). Trimming cost V 2 bases and J 8 bases, with 10 bases left between them. CDR1 is DFQATT, CDR2 SNEGSKA, per germline (reference sequence). This CDR3 is 12 amino acids long. CDR3 sequence (DNA): TGCAGTGCTAGACCGGGGGGCGATGAGCAGTTCTTC. Translation gives CSARPGGDEQFF.

Ten or more counts support this clonotype. This chain connects TRBV20-1 to TRBJ2-1, with D possibly being TRBD1 (6 bases). V shed 0 bases and J shed 6 bases, with 15 bases lying between them. The CDR3 covers 15 residues. Looked up from germline, CDR1 is DFQATT and CDR2 is SNEGSKA (reference sequence). The CDR3, as DNA: TGCAGTGCTAGAGATCTGAGGCAGGGGAGCAATGAGCAGTTCTTC. Encoded protein: CSARDLRQGSNEQFF.